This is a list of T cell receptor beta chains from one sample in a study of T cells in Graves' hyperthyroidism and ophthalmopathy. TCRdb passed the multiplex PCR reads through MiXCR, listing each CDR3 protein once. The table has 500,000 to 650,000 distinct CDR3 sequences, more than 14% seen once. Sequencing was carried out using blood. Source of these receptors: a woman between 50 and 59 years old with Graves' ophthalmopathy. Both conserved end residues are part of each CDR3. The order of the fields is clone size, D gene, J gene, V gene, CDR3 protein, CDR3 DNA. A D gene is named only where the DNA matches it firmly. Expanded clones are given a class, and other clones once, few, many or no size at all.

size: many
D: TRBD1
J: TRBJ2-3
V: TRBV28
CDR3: CASGLPRGRTRTDTQYF
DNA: TGTGCCAGCGGGTTACCAAGGGGGCGGACGAGGACAGATACGCAGTATTTT

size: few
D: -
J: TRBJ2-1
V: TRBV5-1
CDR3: CASSSIGENEQFF
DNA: TGCGCCAGCAGCTCAATTGGTGAGAATGAGCAGTTCTTC

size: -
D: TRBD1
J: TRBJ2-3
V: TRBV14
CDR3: CASSSSRTGGTDTQYF
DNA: TGTGCCAGCAGCTCGTCGAGGACAGGGGGGACAGATACGCAGTATTTT

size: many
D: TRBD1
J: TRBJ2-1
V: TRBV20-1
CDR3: CSATPGQGTNEQFF
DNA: TGCAGTGCAACACCGGGACAGGGGACGAATGAGCAGTTCTTC

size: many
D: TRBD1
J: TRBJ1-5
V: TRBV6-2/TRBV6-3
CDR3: CASSQRGTGGNQPQHF
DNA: TGTGCCAGCAGCCAAAGAGGGACAGGCGGCAACCAGCCCCAGCATTTT

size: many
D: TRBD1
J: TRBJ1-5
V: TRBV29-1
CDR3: CSDRTGGFDSNQPQHF
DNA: TGCAGCGACAGGACAGGGGGCTTCGATAGCAATCAGCCCCAGCATTTT

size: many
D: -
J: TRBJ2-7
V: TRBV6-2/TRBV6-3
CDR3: CASRTPGLYYEQYF
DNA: TGTGCCAGCAGGACACCGGGACTGTACTACGAGCAGTACTTC

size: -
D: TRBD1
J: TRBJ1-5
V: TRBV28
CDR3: CASSDRDRGDQPQHF
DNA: TGTGCCAGCAGTGATCGAGACAGGGGCGATCAGCCCCAGCATTTT

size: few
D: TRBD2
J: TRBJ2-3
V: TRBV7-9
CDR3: CASSPDPGLAPDTQYF
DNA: TGTGCCAGCAGCCCCGACCCGGGACTAGCCCCAGATACGCAGTATTTT

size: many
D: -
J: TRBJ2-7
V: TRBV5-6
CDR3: CASSSLTARSSYEQYF
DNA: TGTGCCAGCAGCTCACTGACAGCCAGGAGCTCCTACGAGCAGTACTTC

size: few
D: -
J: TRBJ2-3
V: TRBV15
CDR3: CATSRDIRARTDTQYF
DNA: TGTGCCACCAGCAGAGATATCAGGGCTCGGACAGATACGCAGTATTTT

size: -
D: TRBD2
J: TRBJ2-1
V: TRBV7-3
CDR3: CASSPSGRAYDEQFF
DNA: TGTGCCAGCAGCCCGAGCGGGAGGGCCTACGATGAGCAGTTCTTC

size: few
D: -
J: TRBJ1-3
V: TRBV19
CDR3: CASSIGGFWSGNTIYF
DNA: TGTGCCAGTAGTATTGGAGGGTTTTGGTCTGGAAACACCATATATTTT

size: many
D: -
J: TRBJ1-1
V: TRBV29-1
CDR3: CSVAGFTEAFF
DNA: TGCAGCGTGGCAGGTTTTACTGAAGCTTTCTTT

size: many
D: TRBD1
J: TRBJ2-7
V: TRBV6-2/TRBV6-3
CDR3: CASRRDSYEQYF
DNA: TGTGCCAGCAGACGGGACAGCTACGAGCAGTACTTC

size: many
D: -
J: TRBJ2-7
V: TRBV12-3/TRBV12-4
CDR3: CASTPGDPRAYEQYF
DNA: TGTGCCAGCACTCCCGGGGACCCAAGAGCCTACGAGCAGTACTTC

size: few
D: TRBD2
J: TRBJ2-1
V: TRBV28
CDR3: CASSLLLSGIYNEQFF
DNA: TGTGCCAGCAGTTTATTACTTAGCGGGATCTACAATGAGCAGTTCTTC

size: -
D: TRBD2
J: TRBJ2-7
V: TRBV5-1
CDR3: CASSAGSGGPSYEQYF
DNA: TGCGCCAGCAGCGCGGGGTCGGGAGGGCCGTCCTACGAGCAGTACTTC

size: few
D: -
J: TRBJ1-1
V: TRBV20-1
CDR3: CSATRSTEAFF
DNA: TGCAGTGCGACGAGAAGCACTGAAGCTTTCTTT

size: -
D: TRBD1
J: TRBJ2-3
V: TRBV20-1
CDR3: CSARVGRTGVLDTQYF
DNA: TGCAGTGCTAGGGTTGGCAGGACAGGGGTTTTAGATACGCAGTATTTT

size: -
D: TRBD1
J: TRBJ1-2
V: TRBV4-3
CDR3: CASSQDLNRGGGYTF
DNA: TGCGCCAGCAGCCAAGATCTAAACAGGGGTGGTGGCTACACCTTC

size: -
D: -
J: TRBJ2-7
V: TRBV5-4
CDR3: CASSLGDSYYEQYF
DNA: TGTGCCAGCAGCTTGGGGGACTCGTACTACGAGCAGTACTTC

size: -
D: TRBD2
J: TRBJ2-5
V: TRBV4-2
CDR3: CASSQGLAGDKETQYF
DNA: TGTGCCAGCAGCCAAGGGCTAGCGGGAGATAAAGAGACCCAGTACTTC

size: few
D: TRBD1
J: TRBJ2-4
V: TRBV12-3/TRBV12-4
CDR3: CASSSDRAMGYIQYF
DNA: TGTGCCAGCAGTTCAGACAGGGCGATGGGTTACATTCAGTACTTC

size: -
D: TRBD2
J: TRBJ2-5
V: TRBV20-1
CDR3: CSGEREGPGETQYF
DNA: TGCAGTGGGGAGCGGGAGGGCCCTGGGGAGACCCAGTACTTC

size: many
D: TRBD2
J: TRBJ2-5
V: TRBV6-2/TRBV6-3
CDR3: CASSRTSGTYQETQYF
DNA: TGTGCCAGCAGCAGGACTAGCGGGACCTACCAAGAGACCCAGTACTTC

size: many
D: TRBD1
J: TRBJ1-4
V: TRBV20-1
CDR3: CSARSLGQGYEKLFF
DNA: TGCAGTGCTAGATCTTTGGGACAGGGGTATGAAAAACTGTTTTTT

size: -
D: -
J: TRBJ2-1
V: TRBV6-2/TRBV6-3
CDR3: CASSRGFGGQFF
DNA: TGTGCCAGCAGCCGCGGATTCGGTGGGCAGTTCTTC

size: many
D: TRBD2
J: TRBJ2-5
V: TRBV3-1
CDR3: CASSQGLSGTETQYF
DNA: TGTGCCAGCAGCCAAGGGTTGAGCGGGACTGAGACCCAGTACTTC

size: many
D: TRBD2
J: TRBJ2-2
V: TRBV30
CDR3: CAWSSVAGADTGELFF
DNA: TGTGCCTGGAGTTCCGTAGCGGGAGCGGACACCGGGGAGCTGTTTTTT

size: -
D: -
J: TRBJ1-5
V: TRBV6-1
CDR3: CASGGSGDQPQHF
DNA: TGTGCCAGTGGAGGTTCGGGGGATCAGCCCCAGCATTTT

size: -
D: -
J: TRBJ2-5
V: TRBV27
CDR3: CASSLYWGRETQYF
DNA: TGTGCCAGCAGTTTATACTGGGGCAGGGAGACCCAGTACTTC

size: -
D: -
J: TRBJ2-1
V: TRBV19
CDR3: CASSLGLGSTNEQFF
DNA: TGTGCCAGTAGTCTAGGGCTAGGATCCACCAATGAGCAGTTCTTC

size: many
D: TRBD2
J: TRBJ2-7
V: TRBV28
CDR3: CASSFLAGGPKDYEQYF
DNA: TGTGCCAGCAGTTTTTTAGCGGGAGGGCCCAAAGACTACGAGCAGTACTTC

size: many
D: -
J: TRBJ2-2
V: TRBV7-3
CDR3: CASSLKRAGELFF
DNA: TGTGCCAGCAGCTTAAAGAGGGCCGGGGAGCTGTTTTTT

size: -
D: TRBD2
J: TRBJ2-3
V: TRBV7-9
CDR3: CASSPGLAESDTQYF
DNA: TGTGCCAGCAGTCCGGGACTAGCGGAGTCAGATACGCAGTATTTT

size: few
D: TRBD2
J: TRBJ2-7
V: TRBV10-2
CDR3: CASRWEGYEQYF
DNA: TGCGCCAGCAGGTGGGAGGGGTACGAGCAGTACTTC